The rows below give T cell receptor beta chains drawn from one sample of a study of a mutant IDH1 vaccine in newly diagnosed glioma. The antigens of these receptors remain unknown. Generated by immunoSEQ multiplex PCR, the TCRdb table keeps only in-frame clones and is missing some. The sample carries approximately 47,000 clones, about 88% recorded once. Material: PBMCs, obtained from a glioma patient whose treatment included an IDH1 peptide vaccine. These receptors all stem from a woman between 35 and 50 years old with glioma. Both conserved end residues are trimmed from each CDR3.

CDR3 protein	V gene	J gene
ASTPPFTDTQY	TRBV2	TRBJ2-3
ASSLIMDSGVAF	TRBV7-2	TRBJ1-1
ASSQDSGRASSGNTIY	TRBV4-2	TRBJ1-3
ASSFLVAGELF	TRBV5-1	TRBJ2-2
AVDRGRDEQF	TRBV28	TRBJ2-1
ASSQDRQGGPDTQY	TRBV4-1	TRBJ2-3
ASKSTTGGEKLF	TRBV2	TRBJ1-4
SVEPRGAAGYT	TRBV29-1	TRBJ1-2
ASSAGQNEKLF	TRBV5-1	TRBJ1-4
ASSPTRDGYYGYT	TRBV5-1	TRBJ1-2
ASSPGETSNQPQH	TRBV6-6	TRBJ1-5
ATSRDYYGYT	TRBV15	TRBJ1-2
ASSDRDSPHNEQF	TRBV7-9	TRBJ2-1
ASSLNSPTEAF	TRBV7-6	TRBJ1-1
ASKSGASYNEQF	TRBV5-6	TRBJ2-1
ASSLYRPTDTIY	TRBV5-5	TRBJ1-3
ASSGAAFGFSGANVLT	TRBV9	TRBJ2-6
ASSFRQGAEKLF	TRBV6-6	TRBJ1-4
SVEFSSGRSSEQY	TRBV29-1	TRBJ2-7
ASGLVTGIGEQY	TRBV12-5	TRBJ2-7
ASSLNYLTGGDEQF	TRBV5-1	TRBJ2-1
ASSLGLATTGELF	TRBV7-6	TRBJ2-2
ASNLGIWTEAF	TRBV2	TRBJ1-1
ASRRDRGVDTQY	TRBV2	TRBJ2-3
ASSQQGGGAF	TRBV4-1	TRBJ1-1
ASSSADYPQY	TRBV7-9	TRBJ2-7
ASSSSPTSYEQY	TRBV7-2	TRBJ2-7
ASSRNRGDYNSPLH	TRBV4-1	TRBJ1-6
ASSQAGLDTEAF	TRBV14	TRBJ1-1
AISLNPNTEAF	TRBV10-3	TRBJ1-1
ASSHGEQY	TRBV7-2	TRBJ2-3
ASSFPQETQY	TRBV5-1	TRBJ2-5
ASSLTSSGGLTDTQY	TRBV4-2	TRBJ2-3
ASSLVVGSYEQY	TRBV11-3	TRBJ2-7
ASSSSGVGPTDTQY	TRBV7-2	TRBJ2-3
ASSLAGPYGYT	TRBV5-1	TRBJ1-2
ASSQGSTYEQY	TRBV18	TRBJ2-7
ASSMLGGVKEKLF	TRBV19	TRBJ1-4
ATLSRGLPTDTQY	TRBV11-2	TRBJ2-3
ASTGYNEQF	TRBV2	TRBJ2-1
ASSKEGQGEAF	TRBV19	TRBJ1-1
ASRGGAGAERYNEQF	TRBV5-1	TRBJ2-1
ASSYSSGGGGHEQF	TRBV6-5	TRBJ2-1
ASSPTRTSENTDTQY	TRBV18	TRBJ2-3
ASSLTWGEAF	TRBV7-9	TRBJ1-1
ASSLVGEYNEQF	TRBV7-9	TRBJ2-1
ASSLNRGAKTQY	TRBV27	TRBJ2-5
AGRLAASTDTQY	TRBV30	TRBJ2-3
ATSRDPSNSPLH	TRBV15	TRBJ1-6
ASSQPGESLYEQY	TRBV6-5	TRBJ2-7
ASSTGQGGRETQY	TRBV5-1	TRBJ2-5
ASSTQPGTDTEAF	TRBV18	TRBJ1-1